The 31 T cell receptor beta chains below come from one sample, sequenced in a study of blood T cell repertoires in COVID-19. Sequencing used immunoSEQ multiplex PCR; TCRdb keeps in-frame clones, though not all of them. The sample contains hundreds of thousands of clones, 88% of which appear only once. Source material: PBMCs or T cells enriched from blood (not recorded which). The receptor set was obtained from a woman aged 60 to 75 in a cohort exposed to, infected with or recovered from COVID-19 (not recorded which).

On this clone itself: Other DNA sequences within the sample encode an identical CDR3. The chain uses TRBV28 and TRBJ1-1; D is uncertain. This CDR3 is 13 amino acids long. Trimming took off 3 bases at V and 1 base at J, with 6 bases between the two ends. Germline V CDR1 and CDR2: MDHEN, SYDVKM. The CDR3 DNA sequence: TGTGCCAGCAGTTTTGGCAGGAACACTGAAGCTTTCTTT. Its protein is CASSFGRNTEAFF.

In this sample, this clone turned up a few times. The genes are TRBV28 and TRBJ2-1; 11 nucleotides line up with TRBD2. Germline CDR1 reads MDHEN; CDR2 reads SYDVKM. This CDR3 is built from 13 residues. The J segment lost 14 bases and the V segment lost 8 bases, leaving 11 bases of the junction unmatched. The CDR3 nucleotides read TGTGCCAGCGAATCCGGGACTAGCGGTAGTGAGTTCTTC. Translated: CASESGTSGSEFF.

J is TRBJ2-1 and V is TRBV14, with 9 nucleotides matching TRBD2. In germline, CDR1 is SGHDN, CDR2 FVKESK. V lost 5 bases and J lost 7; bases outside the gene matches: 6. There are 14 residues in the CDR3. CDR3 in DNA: TGTGCCAGCAGCTTCCACCTAGCGGGAAATGAGCAGTTCTTC. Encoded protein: CASSFHLAGNEQFF. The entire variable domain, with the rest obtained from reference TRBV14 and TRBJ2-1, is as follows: EAGVTQFPSHSVIEKGQTVTLRCDPISGHDNLYWYRRVMGKEIKFLLHFVKESKQDESGMPNNRFLAERTGGTYSTLKVQPAELEDSGVYFCASSFHLAGNEQFFGPGTRLTVL.

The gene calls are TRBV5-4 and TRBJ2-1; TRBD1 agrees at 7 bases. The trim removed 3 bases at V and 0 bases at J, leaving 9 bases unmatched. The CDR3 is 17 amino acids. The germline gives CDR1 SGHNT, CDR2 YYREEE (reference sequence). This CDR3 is CASSSPKTGLSYNEQFF. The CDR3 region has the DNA TGTGCCAGCAGCTCCCCCAAGACAGGGCTCTCCTACAATGAGCAGTTCTTC. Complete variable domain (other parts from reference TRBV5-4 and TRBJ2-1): ETGVTQSPTHLIKTRGQQVTLRCSSQSGHNTVSWYQQALGQGPQFIFQYYREEENGRGNFPPRFSGLQFPNYSSELNVNALELDDSALYLCASSSPKTGLSYNEQFFGPGTRLTVL.

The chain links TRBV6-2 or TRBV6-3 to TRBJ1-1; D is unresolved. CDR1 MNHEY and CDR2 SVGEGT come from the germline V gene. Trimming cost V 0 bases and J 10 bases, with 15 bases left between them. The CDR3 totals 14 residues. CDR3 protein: CASSYSGTSQAAFF. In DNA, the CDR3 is TGTGCCAGCAGTTACTCGGGCACGAGCCAAGCAGCTTTCTTT.

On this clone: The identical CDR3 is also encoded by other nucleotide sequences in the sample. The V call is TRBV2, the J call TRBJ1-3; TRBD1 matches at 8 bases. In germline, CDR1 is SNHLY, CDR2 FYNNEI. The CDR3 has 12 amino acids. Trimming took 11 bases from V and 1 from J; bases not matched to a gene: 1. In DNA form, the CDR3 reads TGTGCCCGACAGGGGTCTGGAAACACCATATATTTT. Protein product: CARQGSGNTIYF.

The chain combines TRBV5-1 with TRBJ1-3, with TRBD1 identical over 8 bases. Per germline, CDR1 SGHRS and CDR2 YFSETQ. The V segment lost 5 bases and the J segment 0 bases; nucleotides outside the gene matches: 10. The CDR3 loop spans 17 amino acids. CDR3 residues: CASSNYDRGYSGNTIYF. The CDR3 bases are TGCGCCAGCAGTAACTACGACAGGGGATACTCTGGAAACACCATATATTTT.

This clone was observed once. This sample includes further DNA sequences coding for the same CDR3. For the CDR3, the DNA is TGTGCCAGCAGCTCGCGGGATCGGGATACGCAGTATTTT. Amino acid sequence: CASSSRDRDTQYF. The chain is built from TRBV7-2 and TRBJ2-3; D possibly corresponds to TRBD2 (6 bases). From germline, CDR1 is SGHTA and CDR2 FQGNSA. Trimming removed 4 bases at V and 6 bases at J, with 11 bases between. The CDR3 is 13 residues long.

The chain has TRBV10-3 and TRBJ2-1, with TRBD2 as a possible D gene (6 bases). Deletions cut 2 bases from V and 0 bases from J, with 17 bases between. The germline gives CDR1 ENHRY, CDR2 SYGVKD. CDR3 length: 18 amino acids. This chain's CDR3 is CAISEAPIAASSYNEQFF. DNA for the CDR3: TGTGCCATCAGTGAGGCCCCTATAGCGGCAAGCTCCTACAATGAGCAGTTCTTC.

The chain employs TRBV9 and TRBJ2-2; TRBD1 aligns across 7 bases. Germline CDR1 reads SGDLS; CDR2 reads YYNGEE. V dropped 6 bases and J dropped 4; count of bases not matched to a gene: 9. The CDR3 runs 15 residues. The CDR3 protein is CASKWDSWSTGELFF. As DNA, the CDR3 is TGTGCCAGCAAATGGGACAGTTGGTCCACCGGGGAGCTGTTTTTT.

In nucleotides, the CDR3 is TGTGCCAGCAGCTTGCAGGAGGACTACGAGCAGTACTTC. It is translated as CASSLQEDYEQYF. The chain joins TRBV7-6 to TRBJ2-7, with D possibly matching TRBD2 (5 bases). Germline assignment: CDR1 SGHVS and CDR2 FNYEAQ. The CDR3 is 13 residues long. V was cut by 3 bases and J by 3 bases, with 9 bases left in between. The full variable domain, its missing parts supplied by reference TRBV7-6 and TRBJ2-7, is GAGVSQSPRYKVTKRGQDVALRCDPISGHVSLYWYRQALGQGPEFLTYFNYEAQQDKSGLPNDRFSAERPEGSISTLTIQRTEQRDSAMYRCASSLQEDYEQYFGPGTRLTVT.

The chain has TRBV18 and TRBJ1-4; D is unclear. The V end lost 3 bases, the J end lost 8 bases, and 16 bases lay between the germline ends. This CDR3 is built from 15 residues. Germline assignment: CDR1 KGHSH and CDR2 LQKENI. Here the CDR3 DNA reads TGTGCCAGCTCACCTGACATTTTTCTTAAGGAAAAACTGTTTTTT. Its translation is CASSPDIFLKEKLFF.

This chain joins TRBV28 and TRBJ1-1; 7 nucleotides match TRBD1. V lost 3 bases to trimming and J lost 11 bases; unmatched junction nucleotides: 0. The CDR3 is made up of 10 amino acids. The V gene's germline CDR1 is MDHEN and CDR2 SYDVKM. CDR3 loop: CASSLDRAFF. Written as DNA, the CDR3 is TGTGCCAGCAGTTTGGACAGGGCTTTCTTT.

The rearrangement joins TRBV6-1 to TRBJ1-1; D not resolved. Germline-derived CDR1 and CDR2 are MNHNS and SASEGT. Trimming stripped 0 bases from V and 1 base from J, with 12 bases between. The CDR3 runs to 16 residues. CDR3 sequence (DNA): TGTGCCAGCAGTGAAGCGCTATCCGGTAGGAACACTGAAGCTTTCTTT. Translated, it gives CASSEALSGRNTEAFF.

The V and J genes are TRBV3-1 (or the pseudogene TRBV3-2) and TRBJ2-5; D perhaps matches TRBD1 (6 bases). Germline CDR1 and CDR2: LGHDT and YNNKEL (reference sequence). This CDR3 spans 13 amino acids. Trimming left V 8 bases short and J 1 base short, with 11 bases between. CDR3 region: CASAPGVQETQYF. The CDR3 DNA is TGTGCCAGCGCCCCAGGGGTCCAAGAGACCCAGTACTTC.

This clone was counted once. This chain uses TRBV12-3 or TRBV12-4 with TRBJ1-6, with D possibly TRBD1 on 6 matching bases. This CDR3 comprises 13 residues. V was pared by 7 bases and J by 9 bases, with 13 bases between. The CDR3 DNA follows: TGTGCCAGCAATGGACAGTTGGGTTCACCCCTCCACTTT. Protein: CASNGQLGSPLHF.

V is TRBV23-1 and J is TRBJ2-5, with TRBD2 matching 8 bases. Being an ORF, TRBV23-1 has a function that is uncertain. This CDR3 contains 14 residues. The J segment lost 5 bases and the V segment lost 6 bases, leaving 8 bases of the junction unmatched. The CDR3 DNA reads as TGCGCCAGCAGACTAGCGGACCCCCGGGAGACCCAGTACTTC. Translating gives CASRLADPRETQYF.

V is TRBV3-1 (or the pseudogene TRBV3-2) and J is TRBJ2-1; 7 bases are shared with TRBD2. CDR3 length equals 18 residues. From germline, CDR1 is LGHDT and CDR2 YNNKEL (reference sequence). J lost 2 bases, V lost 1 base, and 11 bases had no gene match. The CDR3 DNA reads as TGTGCCAGCAGCCAAGTGAGGTCGGCGGGAGTCACCTACAATGAGCAGTTCTTC. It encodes CASSQVRSAGVTYNEQFF.

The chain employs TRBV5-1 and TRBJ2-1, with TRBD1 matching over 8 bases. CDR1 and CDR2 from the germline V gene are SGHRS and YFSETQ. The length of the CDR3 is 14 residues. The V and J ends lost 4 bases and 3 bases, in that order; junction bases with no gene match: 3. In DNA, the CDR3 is TGCGCCAGCAGCGAGGGGACAGGCTACAATGAGCAGTTCTTC. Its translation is CASSEGTGYNEQFF.

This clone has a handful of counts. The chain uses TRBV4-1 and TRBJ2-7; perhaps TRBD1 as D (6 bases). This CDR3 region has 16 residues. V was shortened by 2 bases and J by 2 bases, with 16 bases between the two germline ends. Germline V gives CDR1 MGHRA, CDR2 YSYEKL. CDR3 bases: TGCGCCAGCAGCCAATACTGGCAGGGGCCCCCCTACGAGCAGTACTTC. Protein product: CASSQYWQGPPYEQYF.

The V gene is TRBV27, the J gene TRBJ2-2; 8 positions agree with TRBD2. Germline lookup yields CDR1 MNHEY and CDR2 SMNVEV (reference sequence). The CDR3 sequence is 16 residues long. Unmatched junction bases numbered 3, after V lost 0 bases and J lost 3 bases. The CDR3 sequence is CASSLSAGGHTGELFF. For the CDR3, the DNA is TGTGCCAGCAGTTTATCGGCGGGAGGTCACACCGGGGAGCTGTTTTTT.

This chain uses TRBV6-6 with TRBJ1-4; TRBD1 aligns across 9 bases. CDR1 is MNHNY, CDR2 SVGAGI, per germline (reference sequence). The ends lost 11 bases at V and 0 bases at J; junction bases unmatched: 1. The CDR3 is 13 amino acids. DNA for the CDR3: TGTGCCGGACAGGGGACAACTAATGAAAAACTGTTTTTT. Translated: CAGQGTTNEKLFF.

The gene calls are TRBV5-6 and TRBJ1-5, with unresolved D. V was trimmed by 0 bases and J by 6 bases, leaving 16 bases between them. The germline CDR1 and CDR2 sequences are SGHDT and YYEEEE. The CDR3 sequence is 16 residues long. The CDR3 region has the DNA TGTGCCAGCAGCTTGGGTACCGGGGTCTCTAGTCAGCCCCAGCATTTT. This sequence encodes CASSLGTGVSSQPQHF.

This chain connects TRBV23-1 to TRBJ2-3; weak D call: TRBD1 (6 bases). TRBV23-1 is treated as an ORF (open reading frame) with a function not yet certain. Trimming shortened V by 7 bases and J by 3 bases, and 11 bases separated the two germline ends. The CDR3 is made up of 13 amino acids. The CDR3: CASNGGRTDTQYF. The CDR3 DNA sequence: TGCGCCAGCAATGGGGGCCGTACAGATACGCAGTATTTT.

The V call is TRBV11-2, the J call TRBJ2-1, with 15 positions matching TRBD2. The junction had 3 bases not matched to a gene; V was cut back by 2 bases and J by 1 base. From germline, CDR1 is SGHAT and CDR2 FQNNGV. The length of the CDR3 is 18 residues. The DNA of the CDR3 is TGTGCCAGCAGCTTAACCGGGACTAGCGGGAGGTCCTACAATGAGCAGTTCTTC. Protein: CASSLTGTSGRSYNEQFF. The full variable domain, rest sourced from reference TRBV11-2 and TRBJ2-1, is EAGVAQSPRYKIIEKRQSVAFWCNPISGHATLYWYQQILGQGPKLLIQFQNNGVVDDSQLPKDRFSAERLKGVDSTLKIQPAKLEDSAVYLCASSLTGTSGRSYNEQFFGPGTRLTVL.

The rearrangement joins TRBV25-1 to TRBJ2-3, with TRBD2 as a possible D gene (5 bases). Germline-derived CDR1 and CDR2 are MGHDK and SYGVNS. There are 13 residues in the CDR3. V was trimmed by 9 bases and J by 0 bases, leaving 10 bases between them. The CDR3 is CASGGASTDTQYF. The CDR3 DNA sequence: TGTGCCAGTGGAGGAGCTAGCACAGATACGCAGTATTTT.

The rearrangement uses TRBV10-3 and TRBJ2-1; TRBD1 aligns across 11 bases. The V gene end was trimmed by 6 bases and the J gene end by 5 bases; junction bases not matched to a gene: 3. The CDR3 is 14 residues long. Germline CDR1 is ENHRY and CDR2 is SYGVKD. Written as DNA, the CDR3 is TGTGCCATCAGCTGGACAGGGGGCAACAATGAGCAGTTCTTC. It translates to CAISWTGGNNEQFF.

In DNA form, the CDR3 reads TGTGCCAGCTCACCAGGGGGCCACCCCACCGGGGAGCTGTTTTTT. It translates to CASSPGGHPTGELFF. This chain joins TRBV18 and TRBJ2-2; D might be TRBD1 (6 bases). Germline V gene data show CDR1 as KGHSH and CDR2 as LQKENI. V shed 2 bases and J shed 4 bases, with 11 bases lying between them. CDR3 length equals 15 residues.

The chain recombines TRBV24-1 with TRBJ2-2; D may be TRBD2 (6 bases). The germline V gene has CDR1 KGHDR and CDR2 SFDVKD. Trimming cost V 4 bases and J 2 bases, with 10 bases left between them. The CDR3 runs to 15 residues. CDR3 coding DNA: TGTGCCACCAGTGACATAGCGGCTAACACCGGGGAGCTGTTTTTT. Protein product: CATSDIAANTGELFF.

The CDR3 region has the DNA TGTGCCTGGAGACTAGCGGGAGGGCCATCCGAGCAGTACTTC. It encodes CAWRLAGGPSEQYF. The V gene is TRBV30, the J gene TRBJ2-7; 13 bases are shared with TRBD2. Losses at the gene ends were 3 bases for V and 6 bases for J; bases not matched to a gene: 5. Germline CDR1 reads GTSNPN; CDR2 reads SVGIG (reference sequence). The CDR3 contains 14 residues.

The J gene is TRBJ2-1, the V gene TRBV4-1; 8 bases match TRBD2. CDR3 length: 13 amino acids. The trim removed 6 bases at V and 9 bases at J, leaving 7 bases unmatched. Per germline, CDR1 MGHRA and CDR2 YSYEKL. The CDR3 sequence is CASRGLGSGEQFF. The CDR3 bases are TGCGCCAGCAGGGGACTAGGTTCGGGTGAGCAGTTCTTC.